The following is a T cell receptor beta chain sequence with its context. Its antigen is still unknown. Other DNA sequences from this sample encode an identical CDR3 as well. The table came from immunoSEQ multiplex PCR; TCRdb's copy has only in-frame clones and leaves some out. The sample carries roughly 1.4 million clones, approximately 98.5% recorded once. Germline CDR1 is SGHTA and CDR2 is FQGNSA. The CDR3 runs to 13 residues. V was trimmed by 4 bases and J by 3 bases, leaving 10 bases between them. This entry comes from a study of shared clonotypes between healthy human individuals. General study points: Against clonotypes common to all four donors, non-shared ones had lower generation probabilities.

Sequencing was carried out using naive CD4+ T cells sorted from blood. Documented subset: CD45RA+ positively selected. This sequence originates from a man aged 30-40 years in good health. The J gene is TRBJ2-7, the V gene TRBV7-2; tentatively, D is TRBD2 (6 bases). The CDR3 DNA follows: TGTGCCAGCAGCTCGTCCGGGAGCTACGAGCAGTACTTC. It encodes CASSSSGSYEQYF.